Presented here are 7 T cell receptor beta chains from one specimen sequenced in a study of blood T cells in healthy people across ages. Through a sample-barcoded 5' primer and a J-beta primer mix, a second PCR was run for 7 to 11 cycles. TCRdb re-called the 5' RACE reads with MiXCR, one entry per CDR3 protein. The sample carries about 730,000 distinct CDR3 sequences, approximately 43% recorded once. Sequencing was done on a sample of blood. These receptors came from a woman in her sixties in good health.

This clonotype was detected ten times or more. This chain connects TRBV6-5 to TRBJ2-1, with 14 positions matching TRBD2. The V gene's germline CDR1 is MNHEY and CDR2 SVGAGI. The CDR3 sequence is 17 residues long. After removal of 2 bases from V and 9 bases from J, the junction contained 9 bases not matched to a gene. CDR3 residues: CASSYTPGLAGVSEQFF. The CDR3 DNA is TGTGCCAGCAGTTACACCCCGGGACTAGCGGGAGTTAGTGAGCAGTTCTTC.

The J gene is TRBJ2-3, the V gene TRBV12-3 or TRBV12-4, with TRBD2 matching over 12 bases. The junction had 10 bases not matched to a gene; V was cut back by 4 bases and J by 2 bases. The CDR3 runs 18 residues. Here the CDR3 DNA reads TGTGCCAGCAGTTCCTTGTGGACTAGCGGGACTAACACAGATACGCAGTATTTT. Amino acids: CASSSLWTSGTNTDTQYF.

This clonotype showed up just once. A read error may explain this, as a much larger clone is one base away. The rearrangement uses TRBV5-1 and TRBJ2-7; 13 nucleotides line up with TRBD2. The V and J ends lost 3 bases and 5 bases, in that order; junction bases with no gene match: 8. The CDR3 totals 16 residues. Germline V CDR1 and CDR2: SGHRS, YFSETQ. The CDR3 loop is CASSSAGLAGPDEQYF. The CDR3 region has the DNA TGCGCCAGCAGCTCCGCGGGACTAGCGGGACCAGACGAGCAGTACTTC. The complete variable domain, with remaining parts taken from reference TRBV5-1 and TRBJ2-7, reads KAGVTQTPRYLIKTRGQQVTLSCSPISGHRSVSWYQQTPGQGLQFLFEYFSETQRNKGNFPGRFSGRQFSNSRSEMNVSTLELGDSALYLCASSSAGLAGPDEQYFGPGTRLTVT.

The chain links TRBV10-3 to TRBJ2-1; D gene ambiguous. Trimming removed 3 bases at V and 1 base at J, with 13 bases between. CDR1 is ENHRY and CDR2 is SYGVKD in the germline V gene. The CDR3 totals 16 residues. CDR3 sequence: CAISEIGRKSYNEQFF. DNA of the CDR3: TGTGCCATCAGTGAAATTGGGCGGAAATCCTACAATGAGCAGTTCTTC.

This clonotype was seen only a few times. The rearrangement uses TRBV7-2 and TRBJ1-2; tentatively, D is TRBD1 (6 bases). The CDR3 contains 14 residues. Trimming left V 1 base short and J 4 bases short, with 10 bases between. Per germline, CDR1 SGHTA and CDR2 FQGNSA. CDR3 sequence: CASSLGQAFYGYTF. CDR3 nucleotides: TGTGCCAGCAGCTTAGGACAGGCATTCTATGGCTACACCTTC. The full variable domain, with the rest looked up from reference TRBV7-2 and TRBJ1-2, is GAGVSQSPSNKVTEKGKDVELRCDPISGHTALYWYRQSLGQGLEFLIYFQGNSAPDKSGLPSDRFSAERTGGSVSTLTIQRTQQEDSAVYLCASSLGQAFYGYTFGSGTRLTVV.

The CDR3 is CASSLWNTGELFF. The CDR3 DNA is TGTGCCAGCAGCTTGTGGAATACCGGGGAGCTGTTTTTT. The V gene is TRBV5-5, the J gene TRBJ2-2; D not certain. Germline V gene data show CDR1 as SGHKS and CDR2 as YYEKEE (reference sequence). This CDR3 comprises 13 residues. Trimming left V 1 base short and J 5 bases short, with 6 bases between.

This clonotype was observed many times. The chain recombines TRBV27 with TRBJ2-7; D unresolved. The CDR3 has 16 residues. V shed 0 bases and J shed 3 bases, with 15 bases lying between them. CDR1 and CDR2 from the germline V gene are MNHEY and SMNVEV (reference sequence). CDR3 amino acids: CASSLSLTKTVYEQYF. The DNA for the CDR3 is TGTGCCAGCAGTTTATCGTTAACAAAGACCGTCTACGAGCAGTACTTC.